The source of this TCR beta chain is a study of T cell responses to AZD1222 COVID-19 vaccine (dated by TCRdb to about 2021). A note on the overall study: TCR sequencing covered over 230 trial participants: 207 given two doses of AZD1222 and about 26 given two doses of MenACWY control vaccine. Trial participants were enrolled by age into subgroups of 18-55, 56-69 and 70-plus years, and 148, 28 and 57 TCR-sequenced participants, respectively, were included in these subgroups. Points the paper makes about the study in general: Because no day 14 peak-response samples were available, repertoires were characterized only after the peak T cell response. The vaccine-associated CD4 TCRs covered the entire spike protein, and the dominant responses fell in regions 160-218 and 743-854. The 56-69-year group was small, and its depth increase did not reach significance, likely because of low power. Participants were mostly white British, with more females than males. The authors suggested clonal diversity may have been underestimated. Conclusions about previously exposed vaccinees were limited because only six or seven AZD1222 recipients were SARS-CoV-2 seropositive at baseline. After two AZD1222 doses, both the breadth and the depth of spike-specific TCRs were significantly higher than at day 0 and than in MenACWY recipients. Reportedly, close to half of the unique spike-specific TCRs recognized epitopes lying outside the regions that are mutated in the B.1.351 and B.1.1.7 variants.

The CDR3 regions of human TCRbeta chains were subjected to immunosequencing. Turning to the authors' computational methods: TCRs in the repertoires were compared against a reference library of SARS-CoV-2-specific TCRs that had been generated with the MIRA antigen-specificity platform. Breadth was defined as the fraction of unique TCRs that were SARS-CoV-2-associated. Depth was defined as the fraction of total T cells that were SARS-CoV-2-associated. Using the MIRA data, every spike-specific TCR was mapped to the spike region that the TCR reacted to and assigned to either a CD4 or a CD8 class. Log10-transformed breadth and depth values were compared by one-way ANOVA with Sidak's multiple comparisons tests. The table was pulled from immuneACCESS by TCRdb, which kept in-frame rearrangements only. Such tables lose some clones; where checked, under half of the loss comes from unresolved V genes, and the rest has no known cause. The V and J calls and clone size are taken from that table; D and trimming were inferred from the DNA. This sample lists roughly 120,000 clones; around 85% were detected once. In total, the top ten clones hold 3% to 4.5% of the sample.

The time point tag for this specimen amounts to: baseline before first vaccination. The treatment or condition label on this specimen signifies: meningococcal conjugate vaccine given as trial control. Samples from vaccinated people were obtained from the UK trials COV001 and COV002, which included a single-blind randomized controlled phase 2/3 trial of AZD1222 (ChAdOx1 nCoV-19) in healthy adults. Trial participant PBMC samples were collected at day 0 and day 28 after the second dose for TCRbeta chain sequencing. Regarding this clone: Its recognized antigen is unknown. Base qualities are not recorded, but no much larger clone differs from it by a single base.

The CDR3 holds 16 amino acids from the cysteine to the phenylalanine. The kept DNA is CDR3 alone, 48 bases in frame from the first base. After removal of 3 bases from V and 6 bases from J, the junction retains 8 bases not matched to a gene. CDR1 KGHSH and CDR2 LQKENI were looked up in the germline V gene. Specimen: peripheral blood, collected on day 0 of MenACWY control vaccination. The rearranged segments are TRBV18 and TRBJ1-6; TRBD1 agrees with 7 junctional bases. This receptor was taken from an adult in good health. The CDR3 region reads CASSPRQGEGNSPLHF. The sequenced DNA: TGTGCCAGCTCACCGAGACAGGGTGAGGGTAATTCACCCCTCCACTTT.